The source of this TCR beta chain is a study of blood T cell repertoires in COVID-19. The junction had 4 bases not matched to a gene; V was cut back by 3 bases and J by 6 bases. The CDR3 totals 14 residues. Germline CDR1 reads SGHTA; CDR2 reads FQGTGA. Using immunoSEQ multiplex PCR, the repertoire was profiled, and TCRdb retains in-frame clones only, with some absent. The sample comprises roughly 100,000 clones, around four fifths of which are singletons, and less than 11% rests with the top ten. Sequencing input: peripheral blood. The gene calls are TRBV7-3 and TRBJ2-1; 8 positions agree with TRBD2. This TCR came from a man between 70 and 80 years old with acute or convalescent COVID-19. The CDR3 nucleotides are TGTGCCAGCAGCTTCGCCGGGGGGGCCAATGAGCAGTTCTTC. Translation gives CASSFAGGANEQFF.